This T cell receptor (beta chain) was captured by sequencing in a study of blood T cells in healthy people across ages. The study, taken as a whole, reports: Per million T cells, TCR beta diversity dropped roughly linearly as age increased.

There are 14 residues in the CDR3. V was shortened by 4 bases and J by 4 bases, with 13 bases between the two germline ends. Primed by a sample-barcoded 5' primer and a J-beta primer mix, a second PCR proceeded for 7 to 11 cycles. TCRdb reprocessed the 5' RACE reads via MiXCR and lists one record per CDR3 protein. The sample has fewer than 2,000,000 distinct CDR3 sequences, around 36% seen once. Turning to this clonotype: Its antigen is unidentified.

The source is a woman younger than 45 in good health. This chain links TRBV12-3 or TRBV12-4 with TRBJ1-2; D unclear. Sequenced: blood. CDR3 sequence reads: CASSWGAIPYGYTF. The CDR3 region has the DNA TGTGCCAGCAGTTGGGGTGCCATCCCCTATGGCTACACCTTC.